The 19 T cell receptor beta chains reported below all come from one sample, sequenced in a study of blood T cell repertoires in COVID-19. The repertoire was sequenced with immunoSEQ multiplex PCR; TCRdb's copy has only in-frame clones and lacks some. Of about 300,000 clones listed, about 90% are singletons. Sequencing input: peripheral blood. These TCRs come from a man aged 18 to 30 who had recovered from COVID-19.

The chain recombines TRBV7-9 with TRBJ1-2; D gene unclear. Germline CDR1 SEHNR, CDR2 FQNEAQ (reference sequence). The length of the CDR3 is 14 residues. Trimming took 1 base from V and 1 from J, leaving 7 bases between them. The CDR3 DNA sequence: TGTGCCAGCAGCTTAGACCTACTTAACTATGGCTACACCTTC. Translated: CASSLDLLNYGYTF.

This chain links TRBV19 with TRBJ2-3; D unresolved. Germline V gives CDR1 LNHDA, CDR2 SQIVND (reference sequence). This CDR3 spans 17 amino acids. V lost 1 base to trimming and J lost 0 bases, with 14 bases between them. The CDR3 protein is CASSIGDISSSTDTQYF. The CDR3 coding sequence is TGTGCCAGTAGTATAGGTGACATTTCGTCTAGCACAGATACGCAGTATTTT.

This chain uses TRBV18 with TRBJ2-7; TRBD2 aligns across 8 bases. After removal of 0 bases from V and 0 bases from J, the junction contained 10 bases not matched to a gene. Germline V gene data show CDR1 as KGHSH and CDR2 as LQKENI. The CDR3 has 18 residues. CDR3 sequence: CASSPPPGRAGSSYEQYF. The CDR3 nucleotides are TGTGCCAGCTCACCACCCCCCGGGAGGGCCGGAAGCTCCTACGAGCAGTACTTC.

The CDR3, as DNA: TGTGCCAGTAGTCTCAGGGAAAGGGGCTACGAGCAGTACTTC. Residues: CASSLRERGYEQYF. The genes are TRBV19 and TRBJ2-7; weak D call: TRBD1 (5 bases). The CDR3 runs to 14 residues. Between the trimmed V and J ends, which lost 5 bases and 3 bases, there was a span of 14 bases. Germline-derived CDR1 and CDR2 are LNHDA and SQIVND (reference sequence).

V and J are TRBV10-3 and TRBJ2-5, with TRBD2 matching 15 bases. Germline V gene lookup returns CDR1 ENHRY and CDR2 SYGVKD. This CDR3 contains 17 residues. The V segment lost 2 bases and the J segment 2 bases; nucleotides outside the gene matches: 3. CDR3 nucleotides: TGTGCCATCAGTGAGGGGACTAGCGGGAGGTTTCAAGAGACCCAGTACTTC. Amino acids: CAISEGTSGRFQETQYF.

V gene TRBV5-1 combines with J gene TRBJ2-5; the D gene is possibly TRBD1 (6 bases). CDR3 size: 14 residues. V dropped 3 bases and J dropped 1 base, with 10 bases sitting between them. Looked up from germline, CDR1 is SGHRS and CDR2 is YFSETQ. The CDR3 bases are TGCGCCAGCAGCTGGGACATGATCCAAGAGACCCAGTACTTC. Translated, it gives CASSWDMIQETQYF.

The chain uses TRBV30 and TRBJ1-6; the D gene is possibly TRBD1 (6 bases). CDR1 and CDR2 (germline): GTSNPN, SVGIG (reference sequence). The CDR3 runs 14 residues. V gave up 2 bases and J gave up 7 bases, with 12 bases separating them. The CDR3 region is CAWSPDSSNSPLHF. CDR3 DNA sequence: TGTGCCTGGAGTCCGGACAGTTCAAATTCACCCCTCCACTTT.

The chain combines TRBV4-1 with TRBJ2-7; TRBD1 aligns across 8 bases. Germline V gene sequence: CDR1 MGHRA, CDR2 YSYEKL. This CDR3 has 15 residues. After removal of 3 bases from V and 2 bases from J, the junction contained 6 bases not matched to a gene. The CDR3 sequence: CASSHIQQGAYEQYF. The CDR3 coding sequence is TGCGCCAGCAGCCATATCCAACAGGGGGCCTACGAGCAGTACTTC.

The chain employs TRBV12-5 and TRBJ1-2; TRBD1 matches 9 bases. Unmatched junction bases numbered 1, after V lost 1 base and J lost 4 bases. The CDR3 totals 14 residues. CDR1 is LGHNT, CDR2 FRNRAP, per germline. The CDR3 protein is CASGLGDRVYGYTF. The DNA for the CDR3 is TGTGCTAGTGGTTTGGGGGACAGGGTCTATGGCTACACCTTC.

Regarding this clone: Other DNA variants within this sample encode the same CDR3. The genes are TRBV12-3 or TRBV12-4 and TRBJ2-7; 9 nucleotides match TRBD1. V lost 6 bases, J lost 7 bases, and 7 bases stayed unmatched. CDR3 length: 13 amino acids. The CDR3 DNA sequence: TGTGCCAGCAGCCTACAGGGGGCGGGAGAGCAGTACTTC. Its translation: CASSLQGAGEQYF.

This clone was counted only a few times. This sequence joins TRBV9 and TRBJ2-2; weak D call: TRBD1 (5 bases). CDR1 is SGDLS and CDR2 is YYNGEE in the germline V gene. The V end was cut by 0 bases, the J end by 2 bases, with 8 bases between. The length of the CDR3 is 15 residues. The CDR3 protein is CASSVARVNTGELFF. The CDR3 nucleotides are TGTGCCAGCAGCGTAGCCAGGGTTAACACCGGGGAGCTGTTTTTT.

This chain uses TRBV6-5 with TRBJ2-7; 7 bases map to TRBD2. V was clipped by 6 bases and J by 0 bases; unmatched bases: 5. The CDR3 is 14 amino acids. Germline V CDR1 and CDR2: MNHEY, SVGAGI. CDR3 nucleotides: TGTGCCAGCAGCTCTCTAGCGGCCTCCTACGAGCAGTACTTC. This sequence encodes CASSSLAASYEQYF.

This clone appeared a few times. This chain uses TRBV6-1 with TRBJ1-5; TRBD1 might be the D (6 bases). Deletions cut 1 base from V and 3 bases from J, with 10 bases between. The CDR3 extends over 15 amino acids. Looked up from germline, CDR1 is MNHNS and CDR2 is SASEGT. CDR3 in amino acids: CASSEVDRYNQPQHF. The CDR3, as DNA: TGTGCCAGCAGTGAAGTGGACAGATACAATCAGCCCCAGCATTTT.

This clone was observed a few times. The V and J genes are TRBV19 and TRBJ2-2, with D maybe TRBD2 (6 bases). V gave up 8 bases and J gave up 4 bases, with 11 bases separating them. The CDR3 consists of 13 residues. The V gene's germline CDR1 is LNHDA and CDR2 SQIVND (reference sequence). CDR3 amino acids: CASARGSTGELFF. As DNA, the CDR3 is TGTGCCAGTGCACGGGGGAGCACCGGGGAGCTGTTTTTT.

The V gene is TRBV27, the J gene TRBJ2-7, with D maybe TRBD1 (7 bases). CDR3 size: 15 residues. Germline CDR1 and CDR2: MNHEY and SMNVEV (reference sequence). V lost 3 bases and J lost 6, with 18 bases in between. The CDR3: CASSFGQGGRSEQYF. The CDR3 DNA is TGTGCCAGCAGTTTCGGCCAGGGGGGACGAAGCGAGCAGTACTTC.

The chain has TRBV14 and TRBJ1-2; the D is unclear. The CDR3 extends over 12 amino acids. V shed 4 bases and J shed 4 bases, with 7 bases lying between them. Germline V lookup: CDR1 SGHDN, CDR2 FVKESK. The CDR3 here is CASSPLGYGYTF. The CDR3 DNA reads TGTGCCAGCAGCCCACTCGGCTATGGCTACACCTTC.

This clone was counted many times. The rearrangement uses TRBV5-6 and TRBJ1-3, with no clear D. The length of the CDR3 is 14 residues. Trimming shortened V by 1 base and J by 0 bases, and 5 bases separated the two germline ends. Germline values: CDR1 SGHDT, CDR2 YYEEEE. CDR3 amino acids: CASSLPNSGNTIYF. The CDR3 DNA reads TGTGCCAGCAGCTTGCCCAACTCTGGAAACACCATATATTTT.

The rearrangement uses TRBV27 and TRBJ2-1; 8 bases map to TRBD1. Germline-derived CDR1 and CDR2 are MNHEY and SMNVEV (reference sequence). The CDR3 is 14 residues long. Trimming took 8 bases from V and 1 from J; bases not matched to a gene: 4. The DNA of the CDR3 is TGTGCCAGCGGGGGACAGGCGTCCTACAATGAGCAGTTCTTC. It codes for CASGGQASYNEQFF.

This chain uses TRBV7-2 with TRBJ1-5, with D tentatively TRBD1 (5 bases). V lost 4 bases and J lost 0, with 13 bases in between. The CDR3 length is 16 residues. Germline V CDR1 and CDR2: SGHTA, FQGNSA. The CDR3 DNA reads as TGTGCCAGCAGCTACTCCGGGACTGATAGCAATCAGCCCCAGCATTTT. This encodes CASSYSGTDSNQPQHF.